The clone carrying this T cell receptor beta chain was detected many times. The sample belongs to a study of T-cell reconstitution after alpha-beta-depleted transplantation in children. Unique molecular identifiers were incorporated during preparation of the TCRbeta library. Each CDR3 protein is one row after TCRdb ran MiXCR on the PCR reads. The data show over 550,000 distinct CDR3 sequences, 10% seen once. The length of the CDR3 is 16 residues. Germline CDR1 reads SNHLY; CDR2 reads FYNNEI. Losses at the gene ends were 4 bases for V and 0 bases for J; bases not matched to a gene: 4. The rearrangement links TRBV2 to TRBJ2-3, with 10 bases that match TRBD2. The input for sequencing was PBMCs from the stem cell graft donor, taken from the stem cell graft. The sequence was collected from a human donor who donated a stem cell graft to a child with acute myeloid leukemia. Here the CDR3 DNA reads TGTGCCAGCAGTGGGCGGACTAGCGGAAGCACAGATACGCAGTATTTT. It encodes CASSGRTSGSTDTQYF.